This T cell receptor beta chain was obtained from a study of shared clonotypes between healthy human individuals (dated by TCRdb to about 2020). Notes on the research overall: A couple of women and a few men aged 18 to 49 years were included in the cohort. The study deeply sequenced blood TCR repertoires of five healthy adults to estimate repertoire size and the extent of clonotype sharing between individuals. Between about 0.94 and 10 billion PBMCs per donor were obtained by leukapheresis. To increase sequencing depth and limit assay-specific biases, TCR repertoire library preparation and sequencing were carried out by different laboratories using diverse techniques. For each donor, CD4 naive and CD4 memory were each given three plates, CD8 naive was given two plates, and CD8 memory was given one plate.

Donors were healthy HIV-negative adults with no recently reported acute infections or vaccinations. All donors were Caucasian adults living in Nashville, Tennessee, USA. CD4+ T cells were enriched by magnetic negative selection, after which naive cells were positively selected on CD45RA and the negative fraction was taken as the memory subset. Blood was obtained by leukapheresis, after which PBMCs were separated by Ficoll-Histopaque density gradient centrifugation and cryopreserved in liquid nitrogen vapor phase. Analytical flow cytometry was used to check the purity and quantity of each magnetically sorted T cell population. Each sorted fraction had its genomic DNA isolated and then quantified by UV absorbance on a Nanodrop 2000c. In the germline V gene, CDR1 corresponds to SGHRS and CDR2 to YFSETQ. The CDR3 sequence holds 15 residues, the cysteine and phenylalanine included. CDR3 DNA is the only sequence kept; it has 45 bases, read in frame from the first base. V was cut back by 1 base and J by 2 bases, leaving a gap of 11 bases between them.

With regard to this clone: This receptor's antigen is unknown. Base qualities are not recorded, but no much larger clone differs from it by a single base.

TCR CDR3 regions were amplified from genomic DNA by multiplex PCR using the deep immunoSEQ assay. Extracted genomic DNA from each cell subset was spread evenly across all wells of several immunoSEQ 96-well plates, with each plate serving as a replicate. For sorted subsets, 150 to 250 ng genomic DNA, equal to about 30,000 T cell genomes, was loaded into each replicate PCR. Purified libraries were quantified with a Qubit 3.0 fluorometer, sized on a Bioanalyzer 2100, and re-quantified with the KAPA Library Quantification kit. A separate single-read 150-cycle Illumina NextSeq 550 flow cell was used to sequence each immunoSEQ 96-well plate. On the study's bioinformatics: Because only junctional sequences without quality scores were contained in the immunoSEQ output, filtering matching that applied to full-length reads could not be performed. Sequences were annotated with PyIR, a Python wrapper for IgBLAST v1.9, using IMGT germline references to assign V/J genes and CDR3. Reads with weak V/J assignments (E-value above 1e-6), missing CDR3, stop codons, out-of-frame junctions, or ambiguous translated residues were removed. A V3J clonotype was defined by an identical inferred V gene, J gene, and CDR3 amino acid sequence. Percentage overlap between repertoires was calculated by dividing the number of shared unique clonotypes by the size of the smaller repertoire. Richness of each repertoire was evaluated using RTK rarefaction, the Chao1 estimator, and Recon v2.1 estimates of unobserved clonotypes. Generation probabilities were computed with OLGA for all TCRbeta clonotypes obtained by the gDNA method from four donors. TCRdb carries this immuneACCESS record with in-frame sequences only. Its versions omit some clonotypes, under half of them owing to an unresolved V gene in the studies checked, with the rest unexplained. V, J and clone size are those of that table, while D and trimming were read from the DNA. Recorded for this sample are about 2,500,000 clones; about 92% of them occurred a single time. Of the sample, over 0.12% is held by the ten largest clones.

General conclusions and limits of the study: Sampling was restricted to blood, and TCR repertoires in tissue are likely to differ from TCR repertoires in blood. Larger estimated clonotype richness was generally found for naive subsets than for memory subsets. Because the study included a small number of donors, the genetic and exposure-history diversity represented was limited. Based on pairwise subsampling, the degree of clonotype sharing among donors was expected to be affected by sequencing depth. Sharing across several donors was observed for about 5% of naive CD4, about 4% of naive CD8, roughly 2.3% of memory CD4, and roughly 0.4% of memory CD8 clonotypes. Rarefaction of sorted-subset datasets indicated incomplete sequencing despite the large sequencing depth. Clonotypes shared by all four sorted-subset donors showed higher generation probabilities than non-shared clonotypes.

The TCR sequence derives from a man aged 18 to 29 in good health. Sequenced material: naive CD4+ T cells sorted from blood. The cell subset or site label, read with the paper, signifies: CD45RA+ positively selected. This receptor chain uses TRBV5-1 and TRBJ2-3; the D gene is not confidently resolved. Read as DNA, the sequence is TGCGCCAGCAGCTTGTCGGTCCAGCACACAGATACGCAGTATTTT. Translated, this is CASSLSVQHTDTQYF.